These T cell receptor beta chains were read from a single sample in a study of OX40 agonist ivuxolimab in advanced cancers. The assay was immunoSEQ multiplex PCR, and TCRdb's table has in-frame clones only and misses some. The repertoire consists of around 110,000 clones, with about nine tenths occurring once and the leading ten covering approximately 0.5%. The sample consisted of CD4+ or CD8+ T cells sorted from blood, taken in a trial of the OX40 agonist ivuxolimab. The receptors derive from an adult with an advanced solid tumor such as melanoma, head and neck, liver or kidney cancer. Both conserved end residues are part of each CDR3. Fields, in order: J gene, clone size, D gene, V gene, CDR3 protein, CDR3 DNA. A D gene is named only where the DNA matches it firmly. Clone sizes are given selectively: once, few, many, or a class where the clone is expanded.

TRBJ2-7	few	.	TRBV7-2	CASSPRFSYEQYF	TGTGCCAGCAGCCCCCGGTTTAGCTACGAGCAGTACTTC
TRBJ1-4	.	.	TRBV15	CATSRGAINRGKLFF	TGTGCCACCAGCAGAGGGGCGATAAATAGGGGAAAACTGTTTTTT
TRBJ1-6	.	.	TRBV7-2	CASSPPANSPLHF	TGTGCCAGCAGCCCCCCTGCTAATTCACCCCTCCACTTT
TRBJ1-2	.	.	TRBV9	CASSVSWGYGYTF	TGTGCCAGCAGCGTGAGTTGGGGGTATGGCTACACCTTC
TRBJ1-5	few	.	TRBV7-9	CASSFQEGISPQHF	TGTGCCAGCAGCTTCCAGGAGGGCATCTCGCCCCAGCATTTT
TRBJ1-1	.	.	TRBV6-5	CASSYFGRVGTEAFF	TGTGCCAGCAGTTACTTCGGGAGGGTGGGCACTGAAGCTTTCTTT
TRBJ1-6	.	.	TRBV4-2	CASSHTGRGGNSPLHF	TGTGCCAGCAGCCACACGGGTCGGGGTGGGAATTCACCCCTCCACTTT
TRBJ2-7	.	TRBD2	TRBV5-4	CASSPGGASGPGEQYF	TGTGCCAGCAGCCCCGGCGGGGCTAGCGGACCTGGGGAGCAGTACTTC
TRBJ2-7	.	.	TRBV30	CAWTRRDGLPYEQYF	TGTGCCTGGACCCGCCGGGACGGGCTACCCTACGAGCAGTACTTC
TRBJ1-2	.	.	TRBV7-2	CASSPMGRTVNVGYTF	TGTGCCAGCAGCCCAATGGGTAGGACCGTTAACGTTGGCTACACCTTC
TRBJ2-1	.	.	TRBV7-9	CASSLVGFPSYNEQFF	TGTGCCAGCAGCTTAGTGGGGTTTCCCTCCTACAATGAGCAGTTCTTC
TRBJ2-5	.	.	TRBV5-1	CASSLFLGSETQYF	TGCGCCAGCAGCTTGTTTTTAGGATCGGAGACCCAGTACTTC
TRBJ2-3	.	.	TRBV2	CASTASSSTNTQYF	TGTGCCAGCACGGCGTCCAGCAGCACAAATACGCAGTATTTT
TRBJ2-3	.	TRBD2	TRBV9	CASNPRLAQSDTQYF	TGTGCCAGCAACCCACGACTAGCGCAATCAGATACGCAGTATTTT
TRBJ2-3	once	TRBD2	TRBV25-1	CASRDPRLAGGDTQYF	TGTGCCAGCAGAGACCCTCGGCTAGCGGGGGGGGATACGCAGTATTTT
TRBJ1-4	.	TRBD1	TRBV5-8	CASSRIRGPVTNEKLFF	TGTGCCAGCAGTCGCATCAGGGGGCCAGTAACTAATGAAAAACTGTTTTTT
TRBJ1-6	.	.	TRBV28	CASSSDYNSPLHF	TGTGCCAGCAGTTCAGACTATAATTCACCCCTCCACTTT
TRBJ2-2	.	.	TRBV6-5	CASSYGPNTGELFF	TGTGCCAGCAGTTACGGACCGAACACCGGGGAGCTGTTTTTT
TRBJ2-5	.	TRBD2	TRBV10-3	CAISHSNSGGYQETQYF	TGTGCCATCAGTCATTCAAATAGCGGGGGGTACCAAGAGACCCAGTACTTC
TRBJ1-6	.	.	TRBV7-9	CAGDSGKASNSPLHF	TGTGCCGGAGATTCAGGGAAGGCTAGTAATTCACCCCTCCACTTT
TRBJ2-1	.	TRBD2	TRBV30	CAWNSGGSYNEQFF	TGTGCCTGGAACTCGGGGGGGTCCTACAATGAGCAGTTCTTC
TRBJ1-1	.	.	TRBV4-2	CASSQERYVRTEAFF	TGTGCCAGCAGCCAAGAAAGATATGTGCGGACTGAAGCTTTCTTT
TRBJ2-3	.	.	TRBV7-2	CASSLGVADTQYF	TGTGCCAGCAGCTTAGGGGTGGCCGATACGCAGTATTTT
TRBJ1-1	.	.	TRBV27	CASTNPTLNTEAFF	TGTGCCAGCACTAACCCTACCCTGAACACTGAAGCTTTCTTT
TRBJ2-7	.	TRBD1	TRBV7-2	CASSRNRGIHEQYF	TGTGCCAGCAGCCGGAACAGGGGAATTCACGAGCAGTACTTC
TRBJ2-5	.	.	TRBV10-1	CASSQEGSLQETQYF	TGCGCCAGCAGTCAGGAAGGGAGCCTCCAAGAGACCCAGTACTTC
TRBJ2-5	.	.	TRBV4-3	CASSQGNLRGGETQYF	TGCGCCAGCAGCCAAGGGAATTTGAGGGGGGGGGAGACCCAGTACTTC
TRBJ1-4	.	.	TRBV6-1	CASAMTGRTNEKLFF	TGTGCCAGCGCCATGACCGGACGGACTAATGAAAAACTGTTTTTT
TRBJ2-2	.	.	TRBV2	CASVWASGELFF	TGTGCCAGCGTTTGGGCCTCCGGGGAGCTGTTTTTT
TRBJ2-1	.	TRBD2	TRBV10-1	CASSEPSGGAGQFF	TGCGCCAGCAGTGAACCTAGCGGGGGGGCTGGTCAGTTCTTC
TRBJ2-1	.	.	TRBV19	CASSIPGAQDEQFF	TGTGCCAGTAGTATACCCGGGGCCCAGGATGAGCAGTTCTTC
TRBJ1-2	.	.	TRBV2	CASIPGVGGYTF	TGTGCCAGCATCCCTGGGGTCGGTGGCTACACCTTC
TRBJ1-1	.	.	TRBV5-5	CASSSRSAMNTEAFF	TGTGCCAGCAGCTCCAGGAGCGCTATGAACACTGAAGCTTTCTTT
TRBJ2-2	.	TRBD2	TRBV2	CASKTLAATGELFF	TGTGCCAGCAAAACACTAGCGGCCACCGGGGAGCTGTTTTTT
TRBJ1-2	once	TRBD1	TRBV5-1	CASSLAAGGRSGYTF	TGCGCCAGCAGCTTGGCCGCAGGGGGCAGGTCTGGCTACACCTTC
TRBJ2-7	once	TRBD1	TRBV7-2	CASSLAGDSTYEQYF	TGTGCCAGCAGCTTAGCGGGGGACAGTACCTACGAGCAGTACTTC
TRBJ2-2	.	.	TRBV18	CASSPTRDTGELFF	TGTGCCAGCTCACCAACCAGGGACACCGGGGAGCTGTTTTTT
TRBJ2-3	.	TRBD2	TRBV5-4	CASSRSGGLDTQYF	TGTGCCAGCAGCCGGAGCGGGGGCCTTGATACGCAGTATTTT
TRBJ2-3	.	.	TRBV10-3	CAISERPADTQYF	TGTGCCATCAGTGAGCGGCCGGCAGATACGCAGTATTTT
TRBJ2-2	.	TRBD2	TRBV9	CASSVVAGGGTGELFF	TGTGCCAGCAGCGTAGTAGCGGGGGGAGGGACCGGGGAGCTGTTTTTT
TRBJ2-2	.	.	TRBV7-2	CASSPPGQTNTGELFF	TGTGCCAGCAGCCCCCCCGGGCAGACGAACACCGGGGAGCTGTTTTTT
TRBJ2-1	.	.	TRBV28	CASSSSESGGNEQFF	TGTGCCAGCAGTTCCTCCGAGTCGGGCGGCAATGAGCAGTTCTTC
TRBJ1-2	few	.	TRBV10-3	CAISENTPGYTF	TGTGCCATCAGTGAGAATACCCCTGGCTACACCTTC
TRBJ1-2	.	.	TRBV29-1	CSVGFGGNYGYTF	TGCAGCGTTGGCTTCGGGGGTAACTATGGCTACACCTTC
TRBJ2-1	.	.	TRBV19	CASSPQLAPEQFF	TGTGCCAGTAGTCCTCAACTAGCTCCTGAGCAGTTCTTC
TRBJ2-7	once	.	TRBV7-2	CASSLMVSSYEQYF	TGTGCCAGCAGCTTAATGGTGAGCTCCTACGAGCAGTACTTC
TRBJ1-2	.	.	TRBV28	CASSLLDTDGYTF	TGTGCCAGCAGTTTACTGGACACAGATGGCTACACCTTC
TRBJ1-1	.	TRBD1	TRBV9	CASSAQGGPTGSEAFF	TGTGCCAGCAGCGCCCAGGGGGGGCCCACAGGGTCTGAAGCTTTCTTT
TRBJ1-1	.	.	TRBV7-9	CASHPPGITEAFF	TGTGCCAGCCACCCCCCAGGGATCACTGAAGCTTTCTTT